The present T cell receptor beta chain was sequenced within a study of shared clonotypes between healthy human individuals. Donors had no recently reported acute infections or vaccinations and were HIV-negative. For sorted subsets, roughly 210 ng DNA per replicate equaled 30,000 or so T cell genomes. Produced via immunoSEQ multiplex PCR; TCRdb's table is partial and in-frame only. The data hold just over 2,000,000 clones, with 95% observed a single time. In germline, CDR1 is SGHTA, CDR2 FQGNSA. The V gene end was trimmed by 3 bases and the J gene end by 6 bases; junction bases not matched to a gene: 9. The CDR3 is 18 residues long.

This TCR came from a man younger than 30 in good health. The chain recombines TRBV7-2 with TRBJ2-1, with 15 bases lining up with TRBD2. What was sequenced was naive CD4+ T cells sorted from blood. Subset meaning: CD45RA+ positively selected. The DNA for the CDR3 is TGTGCCAGCAGCTTGTACCGGACTAGCGGGAGGGTGTTCAATGAGCAGTTCTTC. It codes for CASSLYRTSGRVFNEQFF.